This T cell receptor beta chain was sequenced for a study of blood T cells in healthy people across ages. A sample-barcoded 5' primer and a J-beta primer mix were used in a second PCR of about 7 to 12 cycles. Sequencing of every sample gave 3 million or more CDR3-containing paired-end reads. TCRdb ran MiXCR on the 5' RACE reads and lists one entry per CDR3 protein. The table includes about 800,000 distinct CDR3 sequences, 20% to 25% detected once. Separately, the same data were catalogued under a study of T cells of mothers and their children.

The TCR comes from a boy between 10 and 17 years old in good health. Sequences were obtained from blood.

The CDR3 DNA is TGTGCCACCAGTGATGTTGTCGTCGGGATCCAGTACTTC. Its protein product is CATSDVVVGIQYF. The chain recombines TRBV24-1 with TRBJ2-5; a possible D gene is TRBD2 (5 bases). Trimming cost V 3 bases and J 10 bases, with 14 bases left between them. The CDR3 consists of 13 residues. The germline V gene encodes CDR1 KGHDR and CDR2 SFDVKD.